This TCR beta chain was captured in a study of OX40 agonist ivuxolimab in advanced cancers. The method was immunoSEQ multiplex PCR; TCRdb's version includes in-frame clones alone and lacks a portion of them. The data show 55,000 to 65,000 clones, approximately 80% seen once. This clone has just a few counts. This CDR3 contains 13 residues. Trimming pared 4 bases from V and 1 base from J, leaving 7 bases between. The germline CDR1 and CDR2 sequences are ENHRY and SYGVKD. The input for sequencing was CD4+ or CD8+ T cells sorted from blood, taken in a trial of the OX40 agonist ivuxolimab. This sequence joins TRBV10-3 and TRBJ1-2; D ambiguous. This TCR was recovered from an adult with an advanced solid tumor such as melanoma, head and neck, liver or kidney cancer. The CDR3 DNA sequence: TGTGCCATCAGTGGATTGGATAACTATGGCTACACCTTC. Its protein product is CAISGLDNYGYTF.